This TCR beta chain was documented in a study of cytomegalovirus exposure and HLA in healthy donors. Whole-study results and caveats: With later analysis, a missense DCLRE1C variant became linked to TCR beta V- and J-gene trimming. In presence/absence analyses, roughly uniform sequencing depth across donors was assumed.

Trimming took 8 bases from V and 1 from J, leaving 9 bases between them. From germline, CDR1 is MNHNS and CDR2 SASEGT. CDR3 length: 13 amino acids. In this sample, this clone turned up a few times. The target antigen is unknown. PCR was performed using 60 Vbeta and 13 Jbeta primers. TCRdb keeps only in-frame clones here, not all; method: immunoSEQ multiplex PCR. The sample lists around 180,000 clones, 77% occurring once. At collection, donors were nominally healthy, but unrecorded immune exposures were probable. J is TRBJ1-5 and V is TRBV6-1; TRBD1 might be the D (6 bases). Sequencing was performed on PBMCs. This receptor was identified in a woman aged 25 to 45 in good health and CMV-seropositive. The DNA of the CDR3 is TGTGCCAGCCAGACAGGCAGCAATCAGCCCCAGCATTTT. Its translation is CASQTGSNQPQHF.